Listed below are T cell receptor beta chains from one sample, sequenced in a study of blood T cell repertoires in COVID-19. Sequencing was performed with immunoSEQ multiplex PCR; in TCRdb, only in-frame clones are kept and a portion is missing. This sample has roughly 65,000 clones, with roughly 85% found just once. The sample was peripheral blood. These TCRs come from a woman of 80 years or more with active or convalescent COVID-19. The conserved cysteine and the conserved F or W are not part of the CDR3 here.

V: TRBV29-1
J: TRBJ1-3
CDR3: SAFEGNTIY

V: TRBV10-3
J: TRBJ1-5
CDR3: AIRTEGQPQH

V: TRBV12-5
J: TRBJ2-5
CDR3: ASGLDFLADQETQY

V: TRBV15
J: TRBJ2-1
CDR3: ATSRGTTGTPSYNEQF

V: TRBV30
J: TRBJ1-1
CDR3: AWSWDRINTEAF

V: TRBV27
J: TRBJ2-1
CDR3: ASSFWGGLNEQF

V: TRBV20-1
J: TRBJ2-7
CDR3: STSSYEQY

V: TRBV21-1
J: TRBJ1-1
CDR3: ASSPFSRDRNTEAF

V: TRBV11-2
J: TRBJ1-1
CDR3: ASSLSSTEAF

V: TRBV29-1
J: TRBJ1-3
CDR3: SVEWSEGNTIY

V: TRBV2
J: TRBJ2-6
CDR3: ATRRGTGANVLT

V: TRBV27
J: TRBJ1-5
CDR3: ASSLRGTDVQPQH

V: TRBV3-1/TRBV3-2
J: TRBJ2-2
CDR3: ASSQPLGKRGSNTGELF

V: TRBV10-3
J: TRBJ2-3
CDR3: AIRGQGVISDTQY

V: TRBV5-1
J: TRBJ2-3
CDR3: ASSKGQYTDTQY

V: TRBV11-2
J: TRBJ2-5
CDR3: ASSIESRFGETQY

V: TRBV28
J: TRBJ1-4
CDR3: ASSLLGGRAGNEKLF

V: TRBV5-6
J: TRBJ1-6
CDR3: ASSWGGALH

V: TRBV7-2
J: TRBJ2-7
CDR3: ASSLARYGGRNEQY

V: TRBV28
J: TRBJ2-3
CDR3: ASSRGARTDTQY

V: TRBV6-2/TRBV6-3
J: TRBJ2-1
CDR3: ASSYLSGAYGVHEQF

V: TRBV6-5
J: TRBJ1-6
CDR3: ASSYWTESSPLH

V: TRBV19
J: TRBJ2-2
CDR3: ASSRLNTGELF

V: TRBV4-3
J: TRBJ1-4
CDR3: ASSQDFGLGEKLF

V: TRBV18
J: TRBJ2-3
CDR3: ASSLRDLKYTQY

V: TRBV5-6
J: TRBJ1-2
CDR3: ASSPSPGDYGYT

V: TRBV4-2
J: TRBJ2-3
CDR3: ASSQDSGFPGTDTQY

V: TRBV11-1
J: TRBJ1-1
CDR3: ASSRGPNTEAF

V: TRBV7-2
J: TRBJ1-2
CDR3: ASSSRTAYGYT

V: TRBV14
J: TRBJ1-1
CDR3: ASSQEGAEAF

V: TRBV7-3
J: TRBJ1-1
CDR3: ASSDIAGVNTEAF

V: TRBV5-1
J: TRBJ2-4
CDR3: ASYRSPEAKNIQY